The rows below give T cell receptor beta chains drawn from one sample of a study of cytomegalovirus exposure and HLA in healthy donors. Data came from immunoSEQ multiplex PCR; TCRdb stores just in-frame clones and leaves some out. The sample includes roughly 100,000 clones, 86% of them seen just once. The sample consisted of PBMCs. Source of these receptors: a woman under 30 in good health and CMV-seropositive. The CDR3 runs from the conserved cysteine through the conserved F or W. The D gene is left open where the match is weak. A row's size may be missing; if present it is once, few, many or a size class.

abundance,v_gene,d_gene,j_gene,CDR3nt,CDR3aa
.,TRBV28,.,TRBJ2-7,TGTGCCAGCAGTCCTGGCTGGGAGCAGTACTTC,CASSPGWEQYF
.,TRBV11-2,TRBD1,TRBJ2-7,TGTGCCAGCAGCTTAGGACGGACAGGCGGCCACGAGCAGTACTTC,CASSLGRTGGHEQYF
.,TRBV19,TRBD2,TRBJ2-7,TGTGCCAGTAGTATAGGGACTAGCGGGAGCAACGAGCAGTACTTC,CASSIGTSGSNEQYF
.,TRBV6-6,.,TRBJ1-1,TGTGCCAGCGGGCCGACAGTGAACACTGAAGCTTTCTTT,CASGPTVNTEAFF
.,TRBV7-7,.,TRBJ2-3,TGTGCTAGCAGCCGAGACAGTTACACAGATACGCAGTATTTT,CASSRDSYTDTQYF
.,TRBV9,.,TRBJ2-3,TGTGCCAGCAGCGGTAGTGCTACAGATACGCAGTATTTT,CASSGSATDTQYF
.,TRBV7-2,.,TRBJ2-1,TGTGCCAGCAGCTCTAGCGTGTACAATGAGCAGTTCTTC,CASSSSVYNEQFF
.,TRBV12-5,TRBD1,TRBJ2-6,TGTGCTAGTGGGGTACAGGGGGCTGGGGCCAACGTCCTGACTTTC,CASGVQGAGANVLTF
.,TRBV4-1,.,TRBJ1-1,TGCGCCAGCAGCCAAGGGACAGCGAACACTGAAGCTTTCTTT,CASSQGTANTEAFF
.,TRBV9,TRBD2,TRBJ2-2,TGTGCCAGCAGCGCCCTAGCGGGAAAAACCGGGGAGCTGTTTTTT,CASSALAGKTGELFF
once,TRBV10-3,TRBD1,TRBJ2-3,TGTGCCAGCCGGGACAGGGGTCAAGGAACAGATACGCAGTATTTT,CASRDRGQGTDTQYF
.,TRBV10-2,.,TRBJ2-5,TGCGCCAGCAGTGAGTCAACAGGAATCCCGGCCCAAGAGACCCAGTACTTC,CASSESTGIPAQETQYF
.,TRBV7-6,TRBD1,TRBJ2-5,TGTGCCAGCAGCTTAGCCGGGACAGCACAAGAGACCCAGTACTTC,CASSLAGTAQETQYF
.,TRBV12-5,.,TRBJ2-1,TGTGCTAGTGGTTTGGTAGTGACTAGGGCCCCCAATGAGCAGTTCTTC,CASGLVVTRAPNEQFF
.,TRBV20-1,.,TRBJ2-7,TGCAGTGCTAGTCGGAGGAACGAGCAGTACTTC,CSASRRNEQYF
.,TRBV28,.,TRBJ1-1,TGTGCCAGCGAAGGGGGATTTCGCACTGAAGCTTTCTTT,CASEGGFRTEAFF
.,TRBV6-1,.,TRBJ2-2,TGTGCCAGCAGTGAAGTCAGAAACACCGGGGAGCTGTTTTTT,CASSEVRNTGELFF
.,TRBV4-1,.,TRBJ1-5,TGCGCCAGCAGCCAATATGAAACGGGGAGTGCCGGTCAGCCCCAGCATTTT,CASSQYETGSAGQPQHF
.,TRBV25-1,TRBD1,TRBJ1-4,TGTGCCAGCAGTGCCCCGGGACAGCTTGCGGAAAAACTGTTTTTT,CASSAPGQLAEKLFF
.,TRBV7-9,.,TRBJ2-7,TGTGCCAGCAGCTTAGTGGCAGGCCCGTCCTACGAGCAGTACTTC,CASSLVAGPSYEQYF
.,TRBV9,.,TRBJ1-2,TGTGCCAGCAGCGTAGACCGTAGCTATGGCTACACCTTC,CASSVDRSYGYTF
few,TRBV27,.,TRBJ2-7,TGTGCCAGCAGGCCAAGCCGGGCCTACGAGCAGTACTTC,CASRPSRAYEQYF
.,TRBV11-3,.,TRBJ2-7,TGTGCCAGCAGCTTAGGGTTGAACAGCTACTTC,CASSLGLNSYF
few,TRBV11-2,.,TRBJ2-7,TGTGCCAGCAGCCCGGGACATGGATCCTACGAGCAGTACTTC,CASSPGHGSYEQYF
.,TRBV28,.,TRBJ1-1,TGTGCCAGCAGTTTAAGCAGGGTCAACCGAGGCACTGAAGCTTTCTTT,CASSLSRVNRGTEAFF
.,TRBV5-6,.,TRBJ1-1,TGTGCCAGCAGCCCCCCGCAGGCAGGGCTATTTGGGGAAGCTTTCTTT,CASSPPQAGLFGEAFF
.,TRBV18,.,TRBJ2-6,TGTGCCAGCCCCCACGGAGTGAGCGCCGGGGCCAACGTCCTGACTTTC,CASPHGVSAGANVLTF
once,TRBV25-1,.,TRBJ1-2,TGTGCCAGCAGTGAATTAGAGGACTATGGCTACACCTTC,CASSELEDYGYTF
.,TRBV10-1,TRBD2,TRBJ2-1,TGCGCCAGCAGTGAGTTGAGCGGGGGGGCCCACAATGAGCAGTTCTTC,CASSELSGGAHNEQFF